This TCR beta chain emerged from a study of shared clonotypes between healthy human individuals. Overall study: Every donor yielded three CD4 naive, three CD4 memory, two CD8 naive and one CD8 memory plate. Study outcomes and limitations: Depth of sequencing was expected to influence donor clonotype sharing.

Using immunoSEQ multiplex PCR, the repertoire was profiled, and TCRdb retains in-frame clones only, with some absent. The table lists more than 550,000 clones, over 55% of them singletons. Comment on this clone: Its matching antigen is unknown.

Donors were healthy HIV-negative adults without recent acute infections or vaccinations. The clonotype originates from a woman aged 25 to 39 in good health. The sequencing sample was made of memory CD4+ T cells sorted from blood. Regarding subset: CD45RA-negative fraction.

This CDR3 reads CASKGTQGPCGYEQYF. In DNA form, the CDR3 reads TGTGCCAGCAAGGGGACACAGGGTCCCTGCGGCTACGAGCAGTACTTC. The chain combines TRBV21-1 with TRBJ2-7; no DNA check was done on the table's D call, TRBD1. TRBV21-1 is a known pseudogene. The CDR3 extends over 16 amino acids.